This T cell receptor beta chain is drawn from a study of brain T cells in children with intractable seizures. The CDR3 loop spans 16 amino acids. Per the germline V gene, CDR1 is SGHTA and CDR2 is FQGNSA. V dropped 5 bases and J dropped 5 bases, with 18 bases sitting between them. As for time point: blood from clinic visit 5 months post-surgery; TSC patient then seizure free. Only cases whose brain tissue showed the highest T cell transcript signatures were sequenced. TCRdb keeps only in-frame clones here, not all; method: immunoSEQ multiplex PCR. The sample lists about 340,000 clones; over 90% were seen once.

Sequenced here: peripheral blood, sampled about 5 months after surgery. This sequence joins TRBV7-2 and TRBJ2-2; D possibly corresponds to TRBD2 (5 bases). This clonotype originated in a boy under two years old with tuberous sclerosis and intractable seizures. Here the CDR3 reads CASSQMPSSRTGELFF. As DNA, the CDR3 is TGTGCCAGCAGCCAAATGCCGTCTAGCCGTACCGGGGAGCTGTTTTTT.